These 23 T cell receptor beta chains originate from one sample sequenced in a study of T-cell reconstitution after alpha-beta-depleted transplantation in children. Unique molecular identifiers tagged the TCRbeta library. TCRdb fed the PCR reads into MiXCR, producing one record per CDR3 protein. In the table there are about 250,000 distinct CDR3 sequences, 20% to 30% of which are singletons. Here the sequenced sample was PBMCs, mostly from graft donor cells, taken 360 days after TCRalphabeta/CD19-depleted stem cell transplant. These receptors were obtained from a female patient between 2 and 10 years old who had a stem cell transplant for congenital amegakaryocytic thrombocytopenia, so the T cells may come from the graft donor.

In DNA, the CDR3 is TGTGCCAGCAGTCCGGGACTAGCGGGAGTTCAGTTCTTC. Its protein is CASSPGLAGVQFF. The chain uses TRBV12-3 or TRBV12-4 and TRBJ2-1; TRBD2 matches at 14 bases. Trimming cost V 5 bases and J 13 bases; bases outside gene matches: 4. This CDR3 is 13 amino acids long.

The V call is TRBV7-9, the J call TRBJ2-1; no definite D call. Trimming took off 5 bases at V and 5 bases at J, with 19 bases between the two ends. Germline V gene data show CDR1 as SEHNR and CDR2 as FQNEAQ (reference sequence). The CDR3 is made up of 16 amino acids. The CDR3 loop reads CASSPTPRVLNNEQFF. CDR3 nucleotide sequence: TGTGCCAGCAGCCCCACCCCCCGGGTACTGAACAATGAGCAGTTCTTC.

As to this clonotype: Since a much larger clone is just one base distant, this may be a read error. The chain joins TRBV12-3 or TRBV12-4 to TRBJ2-4; D remains unclear. The CDR3 spans 15 residues. Trimming stripped 8 bases from V and 0 bases from J, with 14 bases between. The DNA of the CDR3 is TGTGCCAGCGTTTTGGGCTTACTAGCCAAAAACATTCAGTACTTC. It translates to CASVLGLLAKNIQYF.

This clonotype occurred many times. The chain joins TRBV7-9 to TRBJ2-5; D gene unclear. This CDR3 has 11 amino acids. V dropped 3 bases and J dropped 14 bases, with 13 bases sitting between them. Germline V gene lookup returns CDR1 SEHNR and CDR2 FQNEAQ (reference sequence). The CDR3 region is CASSFGDLSYF. Written as DNA, the CDR3 is TGTGCCAGCAGCTTTGGAGACCTTAGTTACTTC.

This clonotype was seen a few times. V is TRBV6-5 and J is TRBJ1-2; D not resolved. The V and J ends lost 0 bases and 1 base respectively, with 12 bases between them. The CDR3 has 16 amino acids. In germline, CDR1 is MNHEY, CDR2 SVGAGI. The CDR3 bases are TGTGCCAGCAGTTACTCCGGGAAAGATCATAACTATGGCTACACCTTC. This translates into CASSYSGKDHNYGYTF.

The chain has TRBV11-2 and TRBJ2-7; a weak D match, TRBD2 (5 bases). Germline V CDR1 and CDR2: SGHAT, FQNNGV. The CDR3 contains 14 residues. V was pared by 2 bases and J by 4 bases, with 12 bases between. The DNA of the CDR3 is TGTGCCAGCAGCTTATTTTCTAGCTATTACGAGCAGTACTTC. It specifies CASSLFSSYYEQYF. Full variable domain (missing parts from reference TRBV11-2 and TRBJ2-7): EAGVAQSPRYKIIEKRQSVAFWCNPISGHATLYWYQQILGQGPKLLIQFQNNGVVDDSQLPKDRFSAERLKGVDSTLKIQPAKLEDSAVYLCASSLFSSYYEQYFGPGTRLTVT.

This clonotype was observed a handful of times. The rearrangement links TRBV12-3 or TRBV12-4 to TRBJ2-7, with 11 nucleotides matching TRBD1. V lost 4 bases to trimming and J lost 5 bases; unmatched junction nucleotides: 7. The CDR3 loop spans 15 amino acids. The CDR3 region has the DNA TGTGCCAGCAGTTCAGGACAGGGGGCCGTGGACGAGCAGTACTTC. It specifies CASSSGQGAVDEQYF.

This clonotype was recorded many times. The V and J genes are TRBV12-1 and TRBJ2-5. TRBV12-1 is a pseudogene. The CDR3 is 14 amino acids. The CDR3 coding sequence is TGTGCCAGCAGCAAACCGGCAGTTCAAGAGACCCAGTACTTC. It yields the protein CASSKPAVQETQYF.

The rearrangement joins TRBV6-5 to TRBJ1-5, with D maybe TRBD1 (5 bases). Germline CDR1 is MNHEY and CDR2 is SVGAGI. The CDR3 consists of 16 residues. V lost 4 bases and J 2 bases, leaving 15 bases between the germline ends. The CDR3 is CASSFPQGVRNQPQHF. CDR3 sequence (DNA): TGTGCCAGCAGTTTTCCCCAGGGTGTTCGCAATCAGCCCCAGCATTTT.

This clonotype was detected a few times. This chain connects TRBV12-3 or TRBV12-4 to TRBJ2-5; D remains unclear. The CDR3 contains 13 residues. Trimming removed 3 bases at V and 5 bases at J, with 10 bases between. The CDR3 nucleotides are TGTGCCAGCAGTTTTCAGGTTACGGAGACCCAGTACTTC. This gives the protein CASSFQVTETQYF.

This clonotype has only a few counts. The chain uses TRBV20-1 and TRBJ1-1, with TRBD1 matching 11 bases. Trimming took 3 bases from V and 4 from J; bases not matched to a gene: 7. Germline V CDR1 and CDR2: DFQATT, SNEGSKA (reference sequence). CDR3 length equals 15 residues. The CDR3 loop reads CSAREDRGPGTEAFF. The CDR3, as DNA: TGCAGTGCTAGGGAGGACAGGGGGCCCGGCACTGAAGCTTTCTTT.

The sample holds many counts of this clonotype. The rearrangement uses TRBV2 and TRBJ2-1; D is unresolved. CDR1 and CDR2 from the germline V gene are SNHLY and FYNNEI. Trimming pared 3 bases from V and 0 bases from J, leaving 12 bases between. This CDR3 comprises 16 residues. The CDR3 sequence is CASSDFDQSSYNEQFF. Written as DNA, the CDR3 is TGTGCCAGCAGTGACTTCGACCAGAGCTCCTACAATGAGCAGTTCTTC.

The chain joins TRBV4-1 to TRBJ2-3; D ambiguous. The V gene's germline CDR1 is MGHRA and CDR2 YSYEKL. The CDR3 runs 18 residues. Trimming removed 1 base at V and 5 bases at J, with 22 bases between. The CDR3 here is CASSQGVGPPVWLDTQYF. The CDR3 region has the DNA TGCGCCAGCAGCCAAGGGGTCGGCCCTCCTGTTTGGCTAGATACGCAGTATTTT.

The chain joins TRBV18 to TRBJ2-6; TRBD1 matches 9 bases. This CDR3 is 21 amino acids long. The J segment lost 1 base and the V segment lost 2 bases, leaving 15 bases of the junction unmatched. Germline V gives CDR1 KGHSH, CDR2 LQKENI. CDR3 sequence: CASSPTSYTGTGPSGANVLTF. As DNA, the CDR3 is TGTGCCAGCTCACCAACCTCATACACCGGGACAGGGCCTTCTGGGGCCAACGTCCTGACTTTC.

The chain's CDR3 is CASSPGQKTDTQYF. CDR3 nucleotides: TGTGCCAGCAGTCCGGGACAGAAGACAGATACGCAGTATTTT. The chain carries TRBV28 and TRBJ2-3; 7 nucleotides line up with TRBD1. V shed 5 bases and J 3 bases; nucleotides not matched to a gene: 5. Germline-derived CDR1 and CDR2 are MDHEN and SYDVKM. The CDR3 runs 14 residues.

The table lists this clonotype with a few counts. The genes are TRBV7-2 and TRBJ2-3; D unresolved. This CDR3 region has 14 residues. Trimming cost V 5 bases and J 6 bases, with 15 bases left between them. Germline V gene data show CDR1 as SGHTA and CDR2 as FQGNSA. Here the CDR3 reads CASSPNIGRDTQYF. The CDR3 nucleotides are TGTGCCAGCAGCCCGAATATTGGGCGGGATACGCAGTATTTT.

The chain employs TRBV5-1 and TRBJ2-1; the match to TRBD2 covers 7 bases. CDR1 and CDR2 (germline): SGHRS, YFSETQ. The CDR3 extends over 15 amino acids. Trimming cost V 0 bases and J 5 bases; bases outside gene matches: 5. CDR3 DNA: TGCGCCAGCAGCTTGGGTCGGGGGGTTAACAATGAGCAGTTCTTC. Amino acid sequence: CASSLGRGVNNEQFF. Full variable domain (outside the CDR3, taken from reference TRBV5-1 and TRBJ2-1): KAGVTQTPRYLIKTRGQQVTLSCSPISGHRSVSWYQQTPGQGLQFLFEYFSETQRNKGNFPGRFSGRQFSNSRSEMNVSTLELGDSALYLCASSLGRGVNNEQFFGPGTRLTVL.

This clonotype was seen repeatedly, ten times or more. This chain uses TRBV12-3 or TRBV12-4 with TRBJ2-7, with D possibly TRBD1 on 5 matching bases. CDR3 size: 13 residues. V gave up 7 bases and J gave up 1 base, with 11 bases separating them. The CDR3 nucleotides are TGTGCCAGCAATATCCAGGGTTCCTACGAGCAGTACTTC. This gives the protein CASNIQGSYEQYF.

The table lists this clonotype with a few counts. The CDR3 sequence: CASSPSGVGTDTQYF. The DNA for the CDR3 is TGCGCCAGCAGCCCAAGCGGGGTGGGAACAGATACGCAGTATTTT. V and J are TRBV5-1 and TRBJ2-3, with TRBD2 matching over 7 bases. This CDR3 is 15 amino acids long. After removal of 4 bases from V and 3 bases from J, the junction contained 8 bases not matched to a gene. CDR1 is SGHRS and CDR2 is YFSETQ in the germline V gene.

The chain links TRBV12-3 or TRBV12-4 to TRBJ1-5; D gene ambiguous. CDR3 length: 13 residues. V gave up 4 bases and J gave up 4 bases, with 8 bases separating them. The CDR3 nucleotides read TGTGCCAGCAGTTCTTTTTCGAATCAGCCCCAGCATTTT. Translation gives CASSSFSNQPQHF.

The rearrangement uses TRBV4-1 and TRBJ1-1; 7 bases are shared with TRBD1. Losses at the gene ends were 1 base for V and 3 bases for J; bases not matched to a gene: 11. The germline V gene encodes CDR1 MGHRA and CDR2 YSYEKL. The CDR3 length is 17 residues. The CDR3 sequence: CASSQGGLRTGYTEAFF. The DNA of the CDR3 is TGCGCCAGCAGCCAAGGAGGGTTGAGGACAGGCTACACTGAAGCTTTCTTT.

As regards this clonotype: No conserved phenylalanine or tryptophan ends this CDR3, so it is likely a read error. The chain recombines TRBV28 with TRBJ1-3, with D unresolved. The CDR3 sequence is 14 residues long. The ends were cut back, 1 base at V and 2 bases at J, with 6 bases in the middle. Germline V CDR1 and CDR2: MDHEN, SYDVKM. The CDR3 nucleotides are TGTGCCAGCAGTTTATTGGGGACTGGAAACACCATATATTGT. Translation: CASSLLGTGNTIYC.

This clonotype was detected only a few times. This chain connects TRBV24-1 to TRBJ2-1; D remains unclear. This CDR3 has 10 residues. Germline V gene lookup returns CDR1 KGHDR and CDR2 SFDVKD. V lost 7 bases and J lost 11, with 8 bases in between. CDR3 nucleotides: TGTGCCACCAGAGGCCGTAAGCAGTTCTTC. It yields the protein CATRGRKQFF.